The clone carrying this T cell receptor beta chain was counted ten times or more. Its antigen is not identified. CDR3 size: 13 residues. CDR1 is MNHEY and CDR2 is SVGEGT in the germline V gene. Trimming stripped 6 bases from V and 9 bases from J, with 17 bases between. In the library, individual cDNA molecules carried attached unique molecular identifiers. In TCRdb, the 5' RACE reads were re-called with MiXCR into one record per CDR3 protein. The sample holds about 50,000 distinct CDR3 sequences, around 10% seen once. The sample is drawn from a study of early T cells in non-severe SARS-CoV-2 infection. Study background: Unpaired chains resulted from sequencing bulk RNA of unsorted whole blood. Study-wide results and limits: Sequences matched to VDJdb favored anti-spike CD8 responses, while private and CD4 specificities were missed.

This sequence was found in an adult who was a healthcare worker with PCR-confirmed SARS-CoV-2 infection or an uninfected control (not recorded which). The V and J genes are TRBV6-2 or TRBV6-3 and TRBJ1-2; a weak D match, TRBD1 (5 bases). This specimen was whole blood, taken at baseline. The CDR3: CASSSGTVLSYTF. The CDR3 DNA follows: TGTGCCAGCAGCTCCGGGACCGTTTTGAGCTACACCTTC.